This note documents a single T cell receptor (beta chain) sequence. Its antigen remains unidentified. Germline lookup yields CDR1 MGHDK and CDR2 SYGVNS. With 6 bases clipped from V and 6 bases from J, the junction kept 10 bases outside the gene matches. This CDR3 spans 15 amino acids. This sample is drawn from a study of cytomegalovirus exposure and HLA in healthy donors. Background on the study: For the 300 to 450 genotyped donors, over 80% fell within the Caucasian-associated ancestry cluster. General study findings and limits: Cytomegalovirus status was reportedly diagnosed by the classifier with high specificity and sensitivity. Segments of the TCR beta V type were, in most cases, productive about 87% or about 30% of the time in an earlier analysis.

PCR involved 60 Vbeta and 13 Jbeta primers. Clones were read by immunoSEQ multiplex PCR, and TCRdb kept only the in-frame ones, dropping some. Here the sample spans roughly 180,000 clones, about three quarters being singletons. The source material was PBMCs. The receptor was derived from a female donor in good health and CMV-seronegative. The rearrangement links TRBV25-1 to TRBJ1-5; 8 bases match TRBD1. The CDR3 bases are TGTGCCAGCAGAGCGGACAGGGATTCAGGTCAGCCCCAGCATTTT. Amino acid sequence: CASRADRDSGQPQHF. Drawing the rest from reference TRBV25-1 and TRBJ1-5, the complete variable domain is EADIYQTPRYLVIGTGKKITLECSQTMGHDKMYWYQQDPGMELHLIHYSYGVNSTEKGDLSSESTVSRIRTEHFPLTLESARPSHTSQYLCASRADRDSGQPQHFGDGTRLSIL.